Shown below are 9 T cell receptor beta chains from a single sample sequenced in a study of control samples from healthy donors and cancer patients. Clones were read by immunoSEQ multiplex PCR, and TCRdb kept only the in-frame ones, dropping some. The sample records approximately 100,000 clones, about 89% being singletons. Sequences were obtained from PBMCs. These receptors were collected from a man between 60 and 75 years old with lung cancer.

The chain combines TRBV29-1 with TRBJ1-1; D gene unclear. Germline assignment: CDR1 SQVTM and CDR2 ANQGSEA. Trimming removed 4 bases from V and 3 bases from J, with 6 bases in between. This CDR3 is built from 11 residues. The CDR3 is CSVVKYTEAFF. CDR3 sequence (DNA): TGCAGCGTTGTCAAGTACACTGAAGCTTTCTTT.

The rearrangement links TRBV5-1 to TRBJ1-4; 7 nucleotides line up with TRBD1. The ends lost 3 bases at V and 1 base at J; junction bases unmatched: 6. The CDR3 spans 16 residues. Germline CDR1 SGHRS, CDR2 YFSETQ. The CDR3 loop is CASSSTGFGTNEKLFF. The CDR3 coding sequence is TGCGCCAGCAGCTCGACAGGGTTTGGAACTAATGAAAAACTGTTTTTT. Together with reference TRBV5-1 and TRBJ1-4, the CDR3 gives the full variable domain: KAGVTQTPRYLIKTRGQQVTLSCSPISGHRSVSWYQQTPGQGLQFLFEYFSETQRNKGNFPGRFSGRQFSNSRSEMNVSTLELGDSALYLCASSSTGFGTNEKLFFGSGTQLSVL.

The gene calls are TRBV24-1 and TRBJ1-4; D is uncertain. V was clipped by 4 bases and J by 0 bases, with 11 bases between them. The CDR3 totals 16 residues. Germline V lookup: CDR1 KGHDR, CDR2 SFDVKD. CDR3 DNA: TGTGCCACCAGTGACGGAACTTTTGCAACTAATGAAAAACTGTTTTTT. Its translation is CATSDGTFATNEKLFF.

The genes are TRBV5-1 and TRBJ1-3, with D possibly TRBD1 on 5 matching bases. CDR1 is SGHRS, CDR2 YFSETQ, per germline. V was shortened by 3 bases and J by 0 bases, with 10 bases between the two germline ends. This CDR3 comprises 15 residues. CDR3 residues: CASSSSGSSGNTIYF. Here the CDR3 DNA reads TGCGCCAGCAGCTCATCAGGGAGCTCTGGAAACACCATATATTTT.

The V call is TRBV24-1, the J call TRBJ2-1; D remains unclear. The CDR3 totals 12 residues. V was clipped by 5 bases and J by 5 bases, with 6 bases between them. Germline V lookup: CDR1 KGHDR, CDR2 SFDVKD. CDR3 DNA sequence: TGTGCCACCAGTGTCGACAACAATGAGCAGTTCTTC. Residues: CATSVDNNEQFF.

A single count supports this clone. The chain uses TRBV5-1 and TRBJ2-5; 7 bases match TRBD2. There are 16 residues in the CDR3. V lost 3 bases, J lost 5 bases, and 13 bases stayed unmatched. Looked up from germline, CDR1 is SGHRS and CDR2 is YFSETQ. Here the CDR3 DNA reads TGCGCCAGCAGCTGGAGCGGGGTCGGCGGGTTGGAGACCCAGTACTTC. Translated, it gives CASSWSGVGGLETQYF.

The chain is built from TRBV19 and TRBJ1-1; possible D gene TRBD1, 6 bases. V lost 3 bases and J 0 bases, leaving 14 bases between the germline ends. The CDR3 covers 16 residues. CDR1 and CDR2 (germline): LNHDA, SQIVND (reference sequence). The DNA of the CDR3 is TGTGCCAGTAGTATTTCCCGGACAGCTCTGAACACTGAAGCTTTCTTT. Encoded protein: CASSISRTALNTEAFF.

The V gene is TRBV7-2, the J gene TRBJ2-1, with TRBD1 identical over 9 bases. The trim removed 1 base at V and 3 bases at J, leaving 7 bases unmatched. This CDR3 spans 17 amino acids. CDR1 and CDR2 (germline): SGHTA, FQGNSA. The CDR3 protein is CASSLDVTGGHYNEQFF. The CDR3 region has the DNA TGTGCCAGCAGCTTAGACGTGACAGGGGGTCACTACAATGAGCAGTTCTTC.

V is TRBV5-4 and J is TRBJ1-1, with 7 bases matching TRBD1. V shed 5 bases, J shed 1 base, and the junction held 11 bases outside the gene matches. Per the germline V gene, CDR1 is SGHNT and CDR2 is YYREEE (reference sequence). The CDR3 has 16 residues. CDR3 coding DNA: TGTGCCAGCAGTCCGGGCCCGACAGGGAAGAACACTGAAGCTTTCTTT. Protein: CASSPGPTGKNTEAFF.